This T cell receptor (beta chain) was obtained from a study of T cells in Graves' hyperthyroidism and ophthalmopathy. Turning to the study itself: Peripheral blood sampling occurred at initial diagnosis, before any treatment.

Note on this clonotype: Its target is unknown.

TCR beta CDR3 regions were amplified from RNA transcripts. In the first-round RT-PCR of the TCR CDR3, the HTBI primer set was used. TCRdb processed the multiplex PCR reads anew with MiXCR; each CDR3 protein has one entry. Counted here are hundreds of thousands of distinct CDR3 sequences, around 15% occurring once; the ten biggest clones make up 3.8%. Broader study findings: Model-based prediction identified ophthalmopathy a median about 6.8 months prior to its onset. In blood, most of the thyroid clonotypes expanded above 0.001 were also present.

This CDR3 contains 15 residues. Germline V CDR1 and CDR2: LNHNV, YYDKDF (reference sequence). V was shortened by 1 base and J by 2 bases, with 12 bases between the two germline ends. This TCR came from a woman aged 25 to 39 with Graves' hyperthyroidism. The specimen sequenced was blood. The chain couples TRBV15 to TRBJ2-7, with D possibly being TRBD1 or TRBD2 (5 bases each). The CDR3 DNA reads TGTGCCACCAGCAGAGCCGGGACCGTACCCTACGAGCAGTACTTC. It translates to CATSRAGTVPYEQYF.